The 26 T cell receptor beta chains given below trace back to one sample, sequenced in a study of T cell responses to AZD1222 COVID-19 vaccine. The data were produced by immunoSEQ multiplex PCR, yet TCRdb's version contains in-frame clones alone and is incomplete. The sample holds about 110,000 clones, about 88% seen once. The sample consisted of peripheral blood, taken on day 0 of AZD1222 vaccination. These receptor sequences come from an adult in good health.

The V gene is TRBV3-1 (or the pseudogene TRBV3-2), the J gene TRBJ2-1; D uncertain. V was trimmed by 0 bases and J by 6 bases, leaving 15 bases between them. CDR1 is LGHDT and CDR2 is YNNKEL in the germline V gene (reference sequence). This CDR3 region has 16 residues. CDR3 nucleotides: TGTGCCAGCAGCCAAGAATCAATGAGTTTGGTCAATGAGCAGTTCTTC. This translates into CASSQESMSLVNEQFF.

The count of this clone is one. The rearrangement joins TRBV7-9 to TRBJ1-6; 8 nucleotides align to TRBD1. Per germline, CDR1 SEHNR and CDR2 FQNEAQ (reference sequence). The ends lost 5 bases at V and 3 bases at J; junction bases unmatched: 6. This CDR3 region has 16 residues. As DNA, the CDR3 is TGTGCCAGCAGCCGAGGACAGGGTTTCTATAATTCACCCCTCCACTTT. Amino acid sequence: CASSRGQGFYNSPLHF.

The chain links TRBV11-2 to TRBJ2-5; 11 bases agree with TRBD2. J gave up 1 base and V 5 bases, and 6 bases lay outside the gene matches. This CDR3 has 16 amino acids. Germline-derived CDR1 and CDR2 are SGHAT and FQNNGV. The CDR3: CASSPTSGGVQETQYF. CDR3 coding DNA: TGTGCCAGCAGCCCAACTAGCGGGGGAGTCCAAGAGACCCAGTACTTC.

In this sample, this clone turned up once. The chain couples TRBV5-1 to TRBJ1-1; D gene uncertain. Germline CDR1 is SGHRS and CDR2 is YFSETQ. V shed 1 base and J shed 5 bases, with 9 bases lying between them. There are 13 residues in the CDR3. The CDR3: CASSLFIGTEAFF. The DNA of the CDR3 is TGCGCCAGCAGCTTGTTTATCGGTACTGAAGCTTTCTTT.

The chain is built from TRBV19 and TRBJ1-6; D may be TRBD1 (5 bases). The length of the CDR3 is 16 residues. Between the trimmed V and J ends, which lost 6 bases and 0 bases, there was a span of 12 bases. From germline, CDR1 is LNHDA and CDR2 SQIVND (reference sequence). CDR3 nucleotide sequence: TGTGCCAGTAGACGCAGGGAGAGCTCCTATAATTCACCCCTCCACTTT. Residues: CASRRRESSYNSPLHF.

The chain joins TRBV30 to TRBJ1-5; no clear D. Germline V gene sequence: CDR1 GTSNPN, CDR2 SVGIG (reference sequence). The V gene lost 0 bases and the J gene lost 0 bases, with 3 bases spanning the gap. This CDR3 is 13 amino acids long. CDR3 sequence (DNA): TGTGCCTGGAGTGTACGTAGCAATCAGCCCCAGCATTTT. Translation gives CAWSVRSNQPQHF.

The CDR3 DNA sequence: TGTGCCAGCAGTGAGGGCAGTTACTATGGCTACACCTTC. Translation gives CASSEGSYYGYTF. The chain is built from TRBV2 and TRBJ1-2; no clear D gene. Germline loops: CDR1 SNHLY, CDR2 FYNNEI. The CDR3 is 13 amino acids. The germline V and J ends were trimmed by 3 bases and 3 bases, with 8 bases remaining between them.

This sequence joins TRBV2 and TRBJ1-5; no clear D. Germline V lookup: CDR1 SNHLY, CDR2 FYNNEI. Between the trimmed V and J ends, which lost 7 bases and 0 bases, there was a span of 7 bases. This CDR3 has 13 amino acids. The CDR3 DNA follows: TGTGCCAGCAAAAGCTATAGCAATCAGCCCCAGCATTTT. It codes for CASKSYSNQPQHF.

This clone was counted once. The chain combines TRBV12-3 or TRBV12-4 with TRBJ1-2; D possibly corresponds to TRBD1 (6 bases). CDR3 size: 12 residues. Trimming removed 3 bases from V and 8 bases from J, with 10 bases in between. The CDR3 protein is CASSFRGRGYTF. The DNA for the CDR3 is TGTGCCAGCAGTTTCCGGGGGCGCGGCTACACCTTC.

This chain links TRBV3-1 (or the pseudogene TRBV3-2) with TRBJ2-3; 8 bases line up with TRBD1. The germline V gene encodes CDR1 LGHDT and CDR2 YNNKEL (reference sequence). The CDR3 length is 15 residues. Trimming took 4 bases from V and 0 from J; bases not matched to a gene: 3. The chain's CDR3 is CASSRGQGSTDTQYF. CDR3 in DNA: TGTGCCAGCAGCCGAGGACAGGGAAGCACAGATACGCAGTATTTT.

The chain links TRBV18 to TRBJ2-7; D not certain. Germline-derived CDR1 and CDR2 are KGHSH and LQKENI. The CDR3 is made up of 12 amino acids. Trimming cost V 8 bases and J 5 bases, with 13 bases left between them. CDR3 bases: TGTGCCAGCGGGGAATCCTCACACGAGCAGTACTTC. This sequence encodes CASGESSHEQYF.

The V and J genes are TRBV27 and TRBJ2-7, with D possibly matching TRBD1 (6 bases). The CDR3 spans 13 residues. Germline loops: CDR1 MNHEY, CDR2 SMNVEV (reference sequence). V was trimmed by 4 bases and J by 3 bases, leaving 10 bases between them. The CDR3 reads CASSSDSHYEQYF. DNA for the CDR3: TGTGCCAGCAGTTCGGACAGCCACTACGAGCAGTACTTC.

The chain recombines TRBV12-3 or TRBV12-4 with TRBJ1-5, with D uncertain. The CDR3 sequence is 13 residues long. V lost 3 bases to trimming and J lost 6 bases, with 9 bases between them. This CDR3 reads CASSFMMSQPQHF. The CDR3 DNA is TGTGCCAGCAGTTTCATGATGAGTCAGCCCCAGCATTTT.

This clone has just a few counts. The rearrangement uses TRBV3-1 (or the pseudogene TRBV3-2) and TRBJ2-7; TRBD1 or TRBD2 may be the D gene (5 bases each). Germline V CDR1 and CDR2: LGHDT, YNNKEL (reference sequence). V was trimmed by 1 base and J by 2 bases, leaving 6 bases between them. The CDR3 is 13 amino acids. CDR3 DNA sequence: TGTGCCAGCAGCCAAGTGGGGGCCTACGAGCAGTACTTC. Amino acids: CASSQVGAYEQYF.

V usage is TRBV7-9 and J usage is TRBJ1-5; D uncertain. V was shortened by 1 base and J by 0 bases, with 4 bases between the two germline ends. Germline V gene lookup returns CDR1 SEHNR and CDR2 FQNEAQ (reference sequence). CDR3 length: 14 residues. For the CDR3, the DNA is TGTGCCAGCAGCTTAGGGGCTAGCAATCAGCCCCAGCATTTT. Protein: CASSLGASNQPQHF.

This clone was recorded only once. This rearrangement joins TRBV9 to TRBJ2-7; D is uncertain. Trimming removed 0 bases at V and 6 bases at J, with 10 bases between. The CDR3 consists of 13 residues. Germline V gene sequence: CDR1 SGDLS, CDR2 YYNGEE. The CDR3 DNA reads TGTGCCAGCAGCGTAGACCCCCACAGCGAGCAGTACTTC. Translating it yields CASSVDPHSEQYF.

DNA for the CDR3: TGTGCCAGCAGCTTAGTTCTCCCCGTCGGTAGCAATCAGCCCCAGCATTTT. It codes for CASSLVLPVGSNQPQHF. The rearrangement links TRBV7-8 to TRBJ1-5; D is undetermined. The V end was cut by 1 base, the J end by 0 bases, with 13 bases between. This CDR3 has 17 amino acids. Germline lookup yields CDR1 SGHVS and CDR2 FQNEAQ. Complete variable domain (other parts from reference TRBV7-8 and TRBJ1-5): GAGVSQSPRYKVAKRGQDVALRCDPISGHVSLFWYQQALGQGPEFLTYFQNEAQLDKSGLPSDRFFAERPEGSVSTLKIQRTQQEDSAVYLCASSLVLPVGSNQPQHFGDGTRLSIL.

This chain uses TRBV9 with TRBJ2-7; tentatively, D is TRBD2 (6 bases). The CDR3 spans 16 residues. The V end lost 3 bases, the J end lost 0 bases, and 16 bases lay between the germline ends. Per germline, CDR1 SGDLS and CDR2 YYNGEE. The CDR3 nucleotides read TGTGCCAGCAGCGCGACGGGGGACCGGAGCTCCTACGAGCAGTACTTC. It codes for CASSATGDRSSYEQYF. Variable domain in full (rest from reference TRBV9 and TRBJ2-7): DSGVTQTPKHLITATGQRVTLRCSPRSGDLSVYWYQQSLDQGLQFLIQYYNGEERAKGNILERFSAQQFPDLHSELNLSSLELGDSALYFCASSATGDRSSYEQYFGPGTRLTVT.

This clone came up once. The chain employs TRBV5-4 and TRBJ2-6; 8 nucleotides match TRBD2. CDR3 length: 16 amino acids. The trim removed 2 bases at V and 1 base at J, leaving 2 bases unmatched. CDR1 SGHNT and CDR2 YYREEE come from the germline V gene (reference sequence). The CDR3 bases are TGTGCCAGCAGCTTCCGGGGGGGATCTGGGGCCAACGTCCTGACTTTC. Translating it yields CASSFRGGSGANVLTF. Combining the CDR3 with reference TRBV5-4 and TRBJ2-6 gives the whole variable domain ETGVTQSPTHLIKTRGQQVTLRCSSQSGHNTVSWYQQALGQGPQFIFQYYREEENGRGNFPPRFSGLQFPNYSSELNVNALELDDSALYLCASSFRGGSGANVLTFGAGSRLTVL.

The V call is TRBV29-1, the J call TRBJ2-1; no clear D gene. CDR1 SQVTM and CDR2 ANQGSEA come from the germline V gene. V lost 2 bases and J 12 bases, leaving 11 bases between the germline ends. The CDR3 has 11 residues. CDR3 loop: CSVEIFPGQFF. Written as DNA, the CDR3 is TGCAGCGTTGAAATTTTTCCGGGGCAGTTCTTC.

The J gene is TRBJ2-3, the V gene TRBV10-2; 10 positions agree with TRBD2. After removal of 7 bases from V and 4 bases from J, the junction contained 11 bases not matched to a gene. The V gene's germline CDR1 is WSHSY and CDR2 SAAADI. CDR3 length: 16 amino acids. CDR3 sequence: CASKSLSGRAADTQYF. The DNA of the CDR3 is TGCGCCAGCAAATCCTTAAGCGGGAGGGCCGCAGATACGCAGTATTTT.

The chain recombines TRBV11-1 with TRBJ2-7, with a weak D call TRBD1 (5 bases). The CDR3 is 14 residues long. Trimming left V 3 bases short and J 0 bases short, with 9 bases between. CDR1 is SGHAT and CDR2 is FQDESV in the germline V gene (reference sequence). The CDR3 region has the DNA TGTGCCAGCAGCTTTGGCAGGGCCTCCTACGAGCAGTACTTC. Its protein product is CASSFGRASYEQYF.

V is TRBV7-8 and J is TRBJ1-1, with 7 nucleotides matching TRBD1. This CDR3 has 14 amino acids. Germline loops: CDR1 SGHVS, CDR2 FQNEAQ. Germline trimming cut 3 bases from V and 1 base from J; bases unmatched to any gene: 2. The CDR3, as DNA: TGTGCCAGCAGCTTCCGGGACAGGAACACTGAAGCTTTCTTT. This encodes CASSFRDRNTEAFF.

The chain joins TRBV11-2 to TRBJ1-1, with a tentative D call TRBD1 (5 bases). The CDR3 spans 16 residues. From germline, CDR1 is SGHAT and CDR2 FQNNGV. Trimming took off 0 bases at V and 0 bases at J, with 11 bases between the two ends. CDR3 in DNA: TGTGCCAGCAGCTTAGATGCCGGGGGGTTGAACACTGAAGCTTTCTTT. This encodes CASSLDAGGLNTEAFF.

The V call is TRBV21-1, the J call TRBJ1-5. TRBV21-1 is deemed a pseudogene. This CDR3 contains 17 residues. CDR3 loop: CASSRPVKRGRNQPQHF. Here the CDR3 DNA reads TGTGCCAGCAGCCGTCCCGTTAAGAGGGGCCGGAATCAGCCCCAGCATTTT.

Here the CDR3 reads CASSLARGSAYEQYF. CDR3 nucleotides: TGTGCCAGCAGCTTAGCGAGGGGATCAGCCTACGAGCAGTACTTC. The rearrangement joins TRBV7-9 to TRBJ2-7; TRBD1 or TRBD2 may be the D gene (5 bases each). The length of the CDR3 is 15 residues. Trimming took off 0 bases at V and 2 bases at J, with 11 bases between the two ends. Germline CDR1 reads SEHNR; CDR2 reads FQNEAQ (reference sequence).